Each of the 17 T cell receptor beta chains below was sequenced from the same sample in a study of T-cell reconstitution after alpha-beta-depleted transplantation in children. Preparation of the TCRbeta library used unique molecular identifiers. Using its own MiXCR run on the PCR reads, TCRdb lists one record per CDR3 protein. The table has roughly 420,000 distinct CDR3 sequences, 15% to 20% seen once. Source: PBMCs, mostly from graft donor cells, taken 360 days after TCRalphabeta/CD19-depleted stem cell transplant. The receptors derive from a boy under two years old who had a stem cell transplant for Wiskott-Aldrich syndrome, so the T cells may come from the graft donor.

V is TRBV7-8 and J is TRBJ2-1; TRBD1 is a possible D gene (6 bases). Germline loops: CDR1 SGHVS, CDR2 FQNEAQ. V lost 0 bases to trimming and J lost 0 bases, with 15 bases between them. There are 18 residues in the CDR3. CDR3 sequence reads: CASSLAPWSGDSYNEQFF. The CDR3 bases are TGTGCCAGCAGCTTAGCGCCCTGGTCAGGGGACTCCTACAATGAGCAGTTCTTC.

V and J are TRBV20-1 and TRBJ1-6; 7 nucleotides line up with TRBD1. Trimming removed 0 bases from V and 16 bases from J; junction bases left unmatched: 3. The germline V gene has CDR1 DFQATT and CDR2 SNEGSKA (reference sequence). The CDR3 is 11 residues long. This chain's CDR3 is CSARDSTGLHF. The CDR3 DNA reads TGCAGTGCTAGAGACTCGACAGGGCTCCACTTT.

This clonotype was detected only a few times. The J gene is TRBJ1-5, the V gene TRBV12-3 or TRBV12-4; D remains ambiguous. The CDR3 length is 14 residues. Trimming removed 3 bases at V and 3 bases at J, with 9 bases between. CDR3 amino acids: CASSFHSTNQPQHF. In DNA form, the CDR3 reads TGTGCCAGCAGTTTCCACTCAACCAATCAGCCCCAGCATTTT.

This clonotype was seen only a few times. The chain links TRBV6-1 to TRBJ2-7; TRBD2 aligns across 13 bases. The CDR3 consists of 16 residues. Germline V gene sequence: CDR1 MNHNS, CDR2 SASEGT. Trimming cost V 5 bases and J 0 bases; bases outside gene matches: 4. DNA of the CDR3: TGTGCCAGCAGTCCTGGACTAGCGGGAGACTCCTACGAGCAGTACTTC. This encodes CASSPGLAGDSYEQYF.

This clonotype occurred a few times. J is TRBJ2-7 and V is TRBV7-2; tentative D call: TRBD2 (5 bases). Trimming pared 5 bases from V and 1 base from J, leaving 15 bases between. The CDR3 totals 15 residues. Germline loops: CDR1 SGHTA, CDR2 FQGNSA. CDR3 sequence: CASSPRRYGSYEQYF. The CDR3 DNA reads TGTGCCAGCAGCCCCCGGAGGTACGGGTCCTACGAGCAGTACTTC. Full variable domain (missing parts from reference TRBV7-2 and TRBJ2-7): GAGVSQSPSNKVTEKGKDVELRCDPISGHTALYWYRQSLGQGLEFLIYFQGNSAPDKSGLPSDRFSAERTGGSVSTLTIQRTQQEDSAVYLCASSPRRYGSYEQYFGPGTRLTVT.

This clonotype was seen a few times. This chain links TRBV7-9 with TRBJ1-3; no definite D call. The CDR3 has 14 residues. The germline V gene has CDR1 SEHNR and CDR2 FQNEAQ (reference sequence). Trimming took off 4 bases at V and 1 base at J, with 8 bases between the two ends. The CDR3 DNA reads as TGTGCCAGCAGCTCAGGCCAGTCTGGAAACACCATATATTTT. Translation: CASSSGQSGNTIYF.

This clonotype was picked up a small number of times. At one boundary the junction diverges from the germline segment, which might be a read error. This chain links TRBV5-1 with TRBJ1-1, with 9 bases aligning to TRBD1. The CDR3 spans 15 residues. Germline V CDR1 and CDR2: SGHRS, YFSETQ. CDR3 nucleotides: TGCGCCAGCAGTTTGGGACAGGGTTTGCGCACTGAAGCTTTCTTT. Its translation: CASSLGQGLRTEAFF.

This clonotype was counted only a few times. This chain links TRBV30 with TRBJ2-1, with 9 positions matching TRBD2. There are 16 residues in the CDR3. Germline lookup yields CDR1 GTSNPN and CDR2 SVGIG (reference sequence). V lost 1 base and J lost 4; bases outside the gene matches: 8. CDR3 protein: CAWSERSSGAYNEQFF. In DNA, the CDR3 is TGTGCCTGGAGTGAAAGGTCTAGCGGGGCATACAATGAGCAGTTCTTC.

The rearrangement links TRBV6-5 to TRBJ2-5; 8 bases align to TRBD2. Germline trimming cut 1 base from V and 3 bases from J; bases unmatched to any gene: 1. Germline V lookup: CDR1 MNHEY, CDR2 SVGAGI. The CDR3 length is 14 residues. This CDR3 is CASSYFGGEETQYF. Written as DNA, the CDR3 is TGTGCCAGCAGTTACTTCGGGGGGGAAGAGACCCAGTACTTC.

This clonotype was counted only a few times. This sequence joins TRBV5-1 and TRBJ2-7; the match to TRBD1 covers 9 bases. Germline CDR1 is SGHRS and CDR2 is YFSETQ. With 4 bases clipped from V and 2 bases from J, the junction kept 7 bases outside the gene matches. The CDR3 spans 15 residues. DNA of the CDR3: TGCGCCAGCAGCCGATTTGACAGGGGGGCCTACGAGCAGTACTTC. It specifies CASSRFDRGAYEQYF.

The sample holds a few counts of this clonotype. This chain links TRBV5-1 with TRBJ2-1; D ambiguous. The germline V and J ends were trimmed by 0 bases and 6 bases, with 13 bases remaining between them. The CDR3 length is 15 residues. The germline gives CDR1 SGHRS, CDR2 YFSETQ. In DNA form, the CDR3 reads TGCGCCAGCAGCTTGGGACCAAGGCGAATCAATGAGCAGTTCTTC. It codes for CASSLGPRRINEQFF.

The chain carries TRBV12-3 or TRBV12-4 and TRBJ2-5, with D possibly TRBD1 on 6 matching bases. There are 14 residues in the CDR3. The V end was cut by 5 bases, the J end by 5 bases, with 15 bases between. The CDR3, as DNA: TGTGCCAGCAGTCCACAGGGACCAAAGGAGACCCAGTACTTC. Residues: CASSPQGPKETQYF.

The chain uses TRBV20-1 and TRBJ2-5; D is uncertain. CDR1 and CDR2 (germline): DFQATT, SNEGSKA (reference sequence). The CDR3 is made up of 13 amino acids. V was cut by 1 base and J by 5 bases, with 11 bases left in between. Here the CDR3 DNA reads TGCAGTGCTAGAGGAGGAGCTGCGGAGACCCAGTACTTC. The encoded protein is CSARGGAAETQYF.

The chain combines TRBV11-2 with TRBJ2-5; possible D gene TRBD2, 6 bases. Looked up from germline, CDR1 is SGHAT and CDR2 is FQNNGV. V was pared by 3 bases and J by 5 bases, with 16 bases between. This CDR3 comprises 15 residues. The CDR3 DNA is TGTGCCAGCAGCTTCCAGCGGGTGGGGTGGGAGACCCAGTACTTC. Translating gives CASSFQRVGWETQYF.

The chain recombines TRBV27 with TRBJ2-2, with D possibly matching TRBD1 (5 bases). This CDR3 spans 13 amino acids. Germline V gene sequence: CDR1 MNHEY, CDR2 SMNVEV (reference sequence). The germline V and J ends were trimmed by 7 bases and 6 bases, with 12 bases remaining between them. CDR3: CASKGQGPGELFF. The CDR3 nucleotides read TGTGCCAGCAAAGGGCAGGGCCCCGGGGAGCTGTTTTTT.

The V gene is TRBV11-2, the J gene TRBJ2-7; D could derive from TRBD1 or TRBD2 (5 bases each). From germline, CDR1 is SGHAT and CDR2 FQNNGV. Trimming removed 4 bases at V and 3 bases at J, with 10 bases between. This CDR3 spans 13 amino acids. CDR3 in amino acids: CASSSGRLYEQYF. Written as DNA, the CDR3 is TGTGCCAGCAGCTCGGGACGGCTCTACGAGCAGTACTTC. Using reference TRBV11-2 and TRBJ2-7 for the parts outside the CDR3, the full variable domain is EAGVAQSPRYKIIEKRQSVAFWCNPISGHATLYWYQQILGQGPKLLIQFQNNGVVDDSQLPKDRFSAERLKGVDSTLKIQPAKLEDSAVYLCASSSGRLYEQYFGPGTRLTVT.

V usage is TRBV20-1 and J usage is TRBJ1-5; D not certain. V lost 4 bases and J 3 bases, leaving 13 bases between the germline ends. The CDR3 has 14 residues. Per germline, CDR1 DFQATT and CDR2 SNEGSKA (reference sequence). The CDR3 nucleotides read TGCAGTGCTACCCCTGACGGCTTCAATCAGCCCCAGCATTTT. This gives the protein CSATPDGFNQPQHF.